The 22 T cell receptor beta chains below come from one sample, sequenced in a study of neurological immune-mediated disorders. MiXCR, run by TCRdb on the 5' RACE reads, gives a single entry per CDR3 protein. The data contain roughly 50,000 distinct CDR3 sequences, over 9.5% of them singletons. Sample: PBMCs. Every receptor here comes from a woman between 55 and 75 years old with HTLV-1-associated myelopathy (HAM/TSP).

This clonotype was seen many times. The rearrangement links TRBV20-1 to TRBJ2-2; the match to TRBD2 covers 7 bases. CDR3 length equals 15 residues. After removal of 3 bases from V and 8 bases from J, the junction contained 12 bases not matched to a gene. Germline CDR1 and CDR2: DFQATT and SNEGSKA (reference sequence). CDR3 loop: CSARKDERDRGELFF. Here the CDR3 DNA reads TGCAGTGCTAGGAAAGATGAGCGGGATCGTGGGGAGCTGTTTTTT.

At least ten counts were recorded for this clonotype. V usage is TRBV5-6 and J usage is TRBJ2-1; no clear D. Deletions cut 3 bases from V and 2 bases from J, with 15 bases between. CDR1 is SGHDT and CDR2 is YYEEEE in the germline V gene. This CDR3 has 16 amino acids. This CDR3 reads CASSSHYFLAYNEQFF. The CDR3 DNA reads TGTGCCAGCAGCTCCCACTACTTCCTGGCCTACAATGAGCAGTTCTTC.

This clonotype was seen a handful of times. This sequence joins TRBV10-3 and TRBJ2-1; D is perhaps TRBD1 or TRBD2 (5 bases each). The CDR3 loop spans 15 amino acids. Germline V gene data show CDR1 as ENHRY and CDR2 as SYGVKD. The V end was cut by 4 bases, the J end by 6 bases, with 16 bases between. In DNA, the CDR3 is TGTGCCATCAGTGTGGGCAGGGAAGGAGGCAATGAGCAGTTCTTC. It codes for CAISVGREGGNEQFF.

This clonotype was counted at least ten times. The chain combines TRBV12-3 or TRBV12-4 with TRBJ2-7; 7 bases align to TRBD2. The ends lost 6 bases at V and 2 bases at J; junction bases unmatched: 7. The CDR3 sequence is 14 residues long. The CDR3 DNA is TGTGCCAGCAGCCTGGGACTACGTCCCTACGAGCAGTACTTC. Amino acid sequence: CASSLGLRPYEQYF.

In its sample, this clonotype was seen many times. Just one base apart from a much larger clone, this may be a read error. The chain couples TRBV7-9 to TRBJ2-4, with TRBD1 as a possible D gene (5 bases). This CDR3 is 14 amino acids long. V was cut by 10 bases and J by 0 bases, with 13 bases left in between. Per the germline V gene, CDR1 is SEHNR and CDR2 is FQNEAQ (reference sequence). The CDR3 DNA reads as TGTGCCAACACCCCAGACAGAGCCAAAAACATTCAGTACTTC. It codes for CANTPDRAKNIQYF.

This clonotype was picked up many times. The chain couples TRBV5-1 to TRBJ2-1, with 11 bases aligning to TRBD2. The CDR3 is made up of 14 amino acids. V was pared by 5 bases and J by 5 bases, with 3 bases of the junction left unmatched. The germline V gene encodes CDR1 SGHRS and CDR2 YFSETQ. Here the CDR3 DNA reads TGCGCCAGCAGACGACTAGCGGGAAACAATGAGCAGTTCTTC. As protein: CASRRLAGNNEQFF.

This clonotype turned up a few times. The chain links TRBV3-1 to TRBJ1-2; tentative D call: TRBD1 (6 bases). Trimming pared 1 base from V and 6 bases from J, leaving 18 bases between. In germline, CDR1 is LGHDT, CDR2 YNNKEL (reference sequence). This CDR3 is 16 amino acids long. The CDR3 DNA reads TGTGCCAGCAGCCAAGGAGACGCGGGGGGCTTCGATGGCTACACCTTC. This encodes CASSQGDAGGFDGYTF. The variable domain in full, with the rest retrieved from reference TRBV3-1 and TRBJ1-2, is DTAVSQTPKYLVTQMGNDKSIKCEQNLGHDTMYWYKQDSKKFLKIMFSYNNKELIINETVPNRFSPKSPDKAHLNLHINSLELGDSAVYFCASSQGDAGGFDGYTFGSGTRLTVV.

This CDR3 is CASRVQSSYNEQFF. In DNA form, the CDR3 reads TGCGCCAGCAGGGTCCAGAGCTCCTACAATGAGCAGTTCTTC. The chain couples TRBV5-1 to TRBJ2-1; D not certain. The V and J ends lost 5 bases and 0 bases respectively, with 9 bases between them. Germline V gene lookup returns CDR1 SGHRS and CDR2 YFSETQ. The CDR3 has 14 amino acids.

The sample holds many counts of this clonotype. In nucleotides, the CDR3 is TGTGCCAGCAGCATTTGGACAGGGCAAAAGGGGAATGAGCAGTTCTTC. It encodes CASSIWTGQKGNEQFF. The chain recombines TRBV7-9 with TRBJ2-1, with 8 bases aligning to TRBD1. V dropped 5 bases and J dropped 7; count of bases not matched to a gene: 13. CDR1 is SEHNR and CDR2 is FQNEAQ in the germline V gene (reference sequence). This CDR3 contains 16 residues.

There are many counts of this clonotype. This chain uses TRBV7-9 with TRBJ2-7; D not certain. Trimming left V 3 bases short and J 0 bases short, with 6 bases between. Germline CDR1 reads SEHNR; CDR2 reads FQNEAQ (reference sequence). There are 13 residues in the CDR3. The CDR3 nucleotides are TGTGCCAGCAGCTTTACCGACTCCTACGAGCAGTACTTC. This encodes CASSFTDSYEQYF.

This clonotype was detected many times. The V call is TRBV4-1, the J call TRBJ2-7; weak D call: TRBD1 (6 bases). CDR1 is MGHRA and CDR2 is YSYEKL in the germline V gene. Deletions cut 1 base from V and 5 bases from J, with 15 bases between. There are 15 residues in the CDR3. CDR3 DNA: TGCGCCAGCAGCCAAGGGCACAGGGTCGTTGACGAGCAGTACTTC. It codes for CASSQGHRVVDEQYF.

This clonotype has a count of ten or more. This chain joins TRBV5-1 and TRBJ2-5; the D is unclear. V was cut by 4 bases and J by 3 bases, with 10 bases left in between. CDR1 and CDR2 (germline): SGHRS, YFSETQ. The CDR3 is 13 amino acids. CDR3 amino acids: CASSASDKETQYF. The DNA for the CDR3 is TGCGCCAGCAGCGCCTCAGATAAAGAGACCCAGTACTTC.

This clonotype was counted ten times or more. The chain couples TRBV5-1 to TRBJ2-4, with 7 bases that match TRBD2. Germline-derived CDR1 and CDR2 are SGHRS and YFSETQ. The J segment lost 3 bases and the V segment lost 0 bases, leaving 3 bases of the junction unmatched. CDR3 size: 15 residues. The CDR3 region is CASSLEGGLKNIQYF. In DNA form, the CDR3 reads TGCGCCAGCAGCTTGGAGGGAGGGCTCAAAAACATTCAGTACTTC. The full variable domain, completed using reference TRBV5-1 and TRBJ2-4, is KAGVTQTPRYLIKTRGQQVTLSCSPISGHRSVSWYQQTPGQGLQFLFEYFSETQRNKGNFPGRFSGRQFSNSRSEMNVSTLELGDSALYLCASSLEGGLKNIQYFGAGTRLSVL.

This clonotype has at least ten counts. J is TRBJ2-1 and V is TRBV29-1; TRBD1 agrees at 9 bases. Germline values: CDR1 SQVTM, CDR2 ANQGSEA. CDR3 length: 14 residues. V shed 6 bases, J shed 7 bases, and the junction held 10 bases outside the gene matches. DNA of the CDR3: TGCAGCGTCTATCCCCGGGACAGGGCTAATGAGCAGTTCTTC. Translated, it gives CSVYPRDRANEQFF.

This clonotype was seen at least ten times. The rearrangement joins TRBV10-1 to TRBJ2-3; D is undetermined. CDR3 length equals 14 residues. The V end was cut by 2 bases, the J end by 5 bases, with 11 bases between. Germline CDR1 reads WNHNN; CDR2 reads SYGVQD (reference sequence). CDR3 coding DNA: TGCGCCAGCAGTGAGGGTGGCGAGAGAGATACGCAGTATTTT. Translating gives CASSEGGERDTQYF.

This clonotype came up many times. The chain couples TRBV29-1 to TRBJ2-7; 13 positions match TRBD2. CDR1 is SQVTM, CDR2 ANQGSEA, per germline. The CDR3 covers 17 residues. Trimming cost V 3 bases and J 0 bases; bases outside gene matches: 8. Here the CDR3 reads CSVDIRTSGSPSYEQYF. In DNA, the CDR3 is TGCAGCGTTGATATCCGGACTAGCGGGAGTCCCTCCTACGAGCAGTACTTC.

The chain couples TRBV29-1 to TRBJ1-1; D possibly corresponds to TRBD1 (6 bases). Germline values: CDR1 SQVTM, CDR2 ANQGSEA. V shed 3 bases and J shed 11 bases, with 19 bases lying between them. The CDR3 has 13 amino acids. Here the CDR3 reads CSVDPDRTYVAFF. The CDR3 coding sequence is TGCAGCGTTGATCCCGACAGGACGTACGTGGCTTTCTTT.

This clonotype was recorded many times. This chain joins TRBV6-6 and TRBJ1-1; TRBD1 matches at 8 bases. CDR1 and CDR2 (germline): MNHNY, SVGAGI (reference sequence). J lost 1 base, V lost 4 bases, and 2 bases had no gene match. The CDR3 totals 14 residues. In DNA, the CDR3 is TGTGCCAGCAGTTTCGGACAGGGGAACACTGAAGCTTTCTTT. It yields the protein CASSFGQGNTEAFF.

This clonotype showed up many times. V and J are TRBV20-1 and TRBJ2-1, with 7 bases fitting TRBD2. CDR3 length equals 19 residues. Germline CDR1 is DFQATT and CDR2 is SNEGSKA (reference sequence). V dropped 5 bases and J dropped 0; count of bases not matched to a gene: 19. CDR3 protein: CSALFERDFPLFSYNEQFF. The CDR3 DNA sequence: TGCAGTGCTCTCTTCGAGCGGGATTTTCCCCTTTTCTCCTACAATGAGCAGTTCTTC.

The chain combines TRBV19 with TRBJ1-5; D remains unclear. The CDR3 covers 17 residues. Per germline, CDR1 LNHDA and CDR2 SQIVND (reference sequence). Trimming took off 3 bases at V and 4 bases at J, with 19 bases between the two ends. CDR3 nucleotides: TGTGCCAGTAGTATTGGCGGAATATTGATCCCAAATCAGCCCCAGCATTTT. Translating gives CASSIGGILIPNQPQHF.

This clonotype was observed a few times. This chain joins TRBV6-6 and TRBJ2-7; D possibly matches TRBD1 or TRBD2 (5 bases each). The germline V gene encodes CDR1 MNHNY and CDR2 SVGAGI (reference sequence). The CDR3 sequence is 16 residues long. Trimming cost V 6 bases and J 1 base, with 19 bases left between them. The CDR3: CASRPTVRGRSYEQYF. CDR3 sequence (DNA): TGTGCCAGCAGGCCGACGGTTCGGGGCCGTTCCTACGAGCAGTACTTC.

This clonotype showed up many times. V and J are TRBV20-1 and TRBJ2-5; TRBD2 matches at 8 bases. Germline V gene data show CDR1 as DFQATT and CDR2 as SNEGSKA (reference sequence). V was clipped by 1 base and J by 1 base; unmatched bases: 2. The CDR3 length is 14 residues. The chain's CDR3 is CSARVAGGQETQYF. Here the CDR3 DNA reads TGCAGTGCTAGAGTTGCGGGAGGCCAAGAGACCCAGTACTTC.